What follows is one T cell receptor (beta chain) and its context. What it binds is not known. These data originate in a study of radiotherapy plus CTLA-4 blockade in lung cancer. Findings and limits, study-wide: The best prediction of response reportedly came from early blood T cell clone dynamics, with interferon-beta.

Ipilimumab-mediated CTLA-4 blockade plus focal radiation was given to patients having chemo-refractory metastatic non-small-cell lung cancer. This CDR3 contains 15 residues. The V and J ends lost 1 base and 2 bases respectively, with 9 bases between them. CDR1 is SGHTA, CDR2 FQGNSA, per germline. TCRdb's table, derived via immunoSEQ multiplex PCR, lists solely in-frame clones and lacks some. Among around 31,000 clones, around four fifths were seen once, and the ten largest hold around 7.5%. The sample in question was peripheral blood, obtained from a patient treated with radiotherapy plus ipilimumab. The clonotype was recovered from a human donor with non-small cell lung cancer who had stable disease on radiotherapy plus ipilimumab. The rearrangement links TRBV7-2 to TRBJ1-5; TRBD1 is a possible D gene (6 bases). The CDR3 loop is CASSLGGAGNQPQHF. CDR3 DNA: TGTGCCAGCAGCTTAGGGGGGGCCGGCAATCAGCCCCAGCATTTT.